This TCR beta chain was documented in a study of blood T cell repertoires in COVID-19. Study-wide background: Samples of COVID-19 (acute and convalescent) were obtained from the United States, Italy and Spain. Sources were T cells, B-cell-depleted T cells, or PBMCs; the material itself was cDNA or gDNA.

Methods used by the authors: For nucleated cells, counts were estimated from reference gene primer amplification. Clones were read by immunoSEQ multiplex PCR, and TCRdb kept only the in-frame ones, dropping some. That table supplies the V and J calls and clone size; D and trimming were determined from the DNA. Counted here are a few hundred thousand clones, 82% occurring once; the ten biggest clones make up roughly 3%. The sequenced sample consisted of peripheral blood. The sequence derives from a woman between 18 and 29 years old with acute or convalescent COVID-19.

As DNA, the CDR3 is TGTGCCAGCTCACCAGGCCAGAACTCTGGGGCCAACGTCCTGACTTTC. It translates to CASSPGQNSGANVLTF. The chain joins TRBV18 to TRBJ2-6; D gene uncertain. The germline gives CDR1 KGHSH, CDR2 LQKENI. Deletions cut 2 bases from V and 0 bases from J, with 8 bases between. This CDR3 is 16 amino acids long.